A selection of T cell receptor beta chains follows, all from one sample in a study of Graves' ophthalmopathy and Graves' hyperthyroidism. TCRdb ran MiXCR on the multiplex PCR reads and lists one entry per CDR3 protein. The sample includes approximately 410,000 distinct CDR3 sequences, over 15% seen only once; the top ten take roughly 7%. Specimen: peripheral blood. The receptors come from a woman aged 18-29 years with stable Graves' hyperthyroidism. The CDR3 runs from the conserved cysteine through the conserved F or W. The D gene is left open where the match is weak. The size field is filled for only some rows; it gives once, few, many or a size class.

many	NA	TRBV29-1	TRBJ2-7	CSVRAGYEQYF	TGCAGCGTCCGGGCTGGCTACGAGCAGTACTTC
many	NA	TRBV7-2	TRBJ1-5	CASSASGTSNQPQHF	TGTGCCAGCAGCGCGTCCGGGACGAGCAATCAGCCCCAGCATTTT
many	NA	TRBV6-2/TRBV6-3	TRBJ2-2	CASRYPSGGPHGELFF	TGTGCCAGCAGGTACCCCTCAGGGGGGCCTCACGGGGAGCTGTTTTTT
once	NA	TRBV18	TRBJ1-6	CASSPNAGSYNSHLHF	TGTGCCAGCTCCCCCAATGCGGGGTCCTATAATTCACACCTCCACTTT
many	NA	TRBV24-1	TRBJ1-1	CATSDSRGSPTEEAFF	TGTGCCACCAGTGATTCGAGGGGCAGCCCAACAGAGGAAGCTTTCTTT
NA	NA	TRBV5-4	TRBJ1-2	CASSPTQGLQYGYTF	TGTGCCAGCAGCCCTACGCAGGGCCTCCAATATGGCTACACCTTC
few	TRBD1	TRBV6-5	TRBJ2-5	CAGSSGTDQETQHF	TGTGCCGGCAGTTCCGGGACAGATCAAGAGACCCAGCACTTC
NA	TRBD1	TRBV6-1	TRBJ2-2	CASRLQGAGELFF	TGTGCCAGCAGGCTACAGGGGGCCGGGGAGCTGTTTTTT
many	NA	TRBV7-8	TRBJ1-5	CASREQTNQPQHF	TGTGCCAGCAGAGAACAGACAAATCAGCCCCAGCATTTT
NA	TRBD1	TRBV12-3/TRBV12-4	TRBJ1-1	CASSLVGQGTAAFF	TGTGCCAGCAGTTTAGTAGGACAGGGGACTGCGGCTTTCTTT
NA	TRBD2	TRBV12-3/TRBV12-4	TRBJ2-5	CASSFGLAASGRQTQYF	TGTGCCAGCAGTTTTGGCCTCGCGGCTAGCGGGAGACAGACCCAGTACTTC
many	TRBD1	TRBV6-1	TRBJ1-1	CASTRQGGWVAFF	TGTGCCAGCACTAGACAGGGAGGTTGGGTGGCTTTCTTT
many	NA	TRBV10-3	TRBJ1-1	CAISELAAEAFF	TGTGCCATCAGTGAATTAGCGGCTGAAGCTTTCTTT
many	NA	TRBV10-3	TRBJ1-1	CAISEGLSNTEAFF	TGTGCCATCAGTGAAGGTTTGTCGAACACTGAAGCTTTCTTT
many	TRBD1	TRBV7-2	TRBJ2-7	CASSPDRVEQYF	TGTGCCAGCAGCCCCGACAGGGTCGAGCAGTACTTC
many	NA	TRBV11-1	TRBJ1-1	CASSLNLGRVNTEAFF	TGTGCCAGCAGCTTAAATTTGGGCAGGGTGAACACTGAAGCTTTCTTT
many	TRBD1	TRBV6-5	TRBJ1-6	CAMRQGRLNSPLHF	TGTGCCATGCGACAGGGCCGGCTTAATTCACCCCTCCACTTT
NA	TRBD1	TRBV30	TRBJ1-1	CAWSPKGQGNTEAFF	TGTGCCTGGAGCCCAAAGGGACAGGGGAACACTGAAGCTTTCTTT
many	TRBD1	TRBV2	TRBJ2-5	CASTAEGQGSQTQYF	TGTGCCAGCACCGCGGAGGGACAGGGATCGCAGACCCAGTACTTC
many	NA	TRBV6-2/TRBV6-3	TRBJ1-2	CASSYGTFNYGYTF	TGTGCCAGCAGTTACGGGACATTTAACTATGGCTACACCTTC
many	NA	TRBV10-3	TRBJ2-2	CAINQRDTGELFF	TGTGCCATCAACCAGCGGGACACCGGGGAGCTGTTTTTT
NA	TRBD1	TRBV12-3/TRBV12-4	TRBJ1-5	CASSQQGKNQPQHF	TGTGCCAGCAGTCAACAGGGGAAGAATCAGCCCCAGCATTTT
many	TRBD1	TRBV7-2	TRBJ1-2	CASSLSGRGLDYTF	TGTGCCAGCAGCTTAAGCGGCAGGGGGCTGGACTACACCTTC
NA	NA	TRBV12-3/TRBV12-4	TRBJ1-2	CASGTPTYGYTF	TGTGCCAGCGGGACGCCTACCTATGGCTACACCTTC
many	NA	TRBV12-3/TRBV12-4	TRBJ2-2	CASSFGDGLFF	TGTGCCAGCAGTTTCGGGGACGGGCTGTTTTTT
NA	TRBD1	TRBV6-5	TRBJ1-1	CASSYAQGDNTVAFF	TGTGCCAGCAGTTACGCACAGGGGGATAACACTGTAGCTTTCTTT
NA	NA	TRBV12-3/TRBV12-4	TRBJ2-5	CASSFGRYQETQYF	TGTGCCAGCAGTTTTGGCAGGTACCAAGAGACCCAGTACTTC
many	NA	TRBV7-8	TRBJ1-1	CASSPRRLLNTEAFF	TGTGCCAGCAGCCCTCGAAGACTCCTGAACACTGAAGCTTTCTTT
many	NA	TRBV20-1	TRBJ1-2	CSASVDSRRNYGYTF	TGCAGTGCTAGCGTGGATTCTCGACGTAACTATGGCTACACCTTC
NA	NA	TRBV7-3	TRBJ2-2	CASSSASTGELFF	TGTGCCAGCAGCTCCGCTAGTACCGGGGAGCTGTTTTTT